The text below deals with one T cell receptor (beta chain). The antigen is not known. This sample was included in a study of OX40 agonist ivuxolimab in advanced cancers. Overall study context: The drug used for patients, ivuxolimab, was an agonistic anti-OX40 (CD134) antibody. Males comprised 82.7% of the group, whose mean age was 60 years (range about 20 to 90).

This table comes from immunoSEQ multiplex PCR, and its TCRdb copy is limited to in-frame clones, with some not included. The repertoire holds tens of thousands of clones, approximately 90% seen once, with approximately 5% in the top ten. Germline V CDR1 and CDR2: ENHRY, SYGVKD. Trimming removed 10 bases at V and 7 bases at J, with 19 bases between. CDR3 size: 14 residues. Findings and caveats of the study: The study found that CD8+ T cells averaged more expanded clones than CD4+.

The sequences come from CD4+ or CD8+ T cells sorted from blood, collected in a trial of the OX40 agonist ivuxolimab. The rearrangement joins TRBV10-3 to TRBJ2-2; TRBD2 is a possible D gene (6 bases). The receptor was derived from an adult with an advanced solid tumor such as melanoma, head and neck, liver or kidney cancer. The CDR3 loop reads CATTPGEGFGELFF. DNA of the CDR3: TGTGCCACTACGCCGGGAGAGGGGTTCGGGGAGCTGTTTTTT.